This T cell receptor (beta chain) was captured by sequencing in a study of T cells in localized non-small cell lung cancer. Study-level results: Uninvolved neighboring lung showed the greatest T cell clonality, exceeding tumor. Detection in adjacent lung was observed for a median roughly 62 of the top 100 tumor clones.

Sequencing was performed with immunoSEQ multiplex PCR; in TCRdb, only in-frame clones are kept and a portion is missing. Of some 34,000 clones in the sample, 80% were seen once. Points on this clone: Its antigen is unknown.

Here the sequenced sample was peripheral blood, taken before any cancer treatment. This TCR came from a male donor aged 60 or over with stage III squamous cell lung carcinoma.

The CDR3 region is CASNDGDHQPQHF. In nucleotides, the CDR3 is TGTGCCAGCAACGACGGGGACCATCAGCCCCAGCATTTT. The chain joins TRBV2 to TRBJ1-5; D perhaps matches TRBD1 (5 bases). There are 13 residues in the CDR3. Trimming removed 7 bases at V and 5 bases at J, with 12 bases between. From germline, CDR1 is SNHLY and CDR2 FYNNEI.